These 18 T cell receptor beta chains originate from one sample sequenced in a study of cytomegalovirus exposure and HLA in healthy donors. This PCR relied on a set of 60 Vbeta primers and 13 Jbeta primers. Assay: immunoSEQ multiplex PCR; the TCRdb copy retains only in-frame clones and omits some. The profile shows around 93,000 clones, 65% to 85% of them singletons. Sequencing was done on a sample of PBMCs. The source of these receptors is a man aged 45-65 years in good health and CMV-seronegative.

The chain employs TRBV27 and TRBJ2-7; D is possibly TRBD2 (5 bases). This CDR3 region has 13 residues. Germline CDR1 and CDR2: MNHEY and SMNVEV (reference sequence). V was clipped by 4 bases and J by 1 base, with 8 bases between them. The CDR3 DNA reads TGTGCCAGCAGTTATCGGGGTTCCTACGAGCAGTACTTC. The encoded protein is CASSYRGSYEQYF.

V is TRBV27 and J is TRBJ2-7, with 8 bases identical to TRBD1. Trimming removed 0 bases from V and 0 bases from J; junction bases left unmatched: 4. Germline V gene data show CDR1 as MNHEY and CDR2 as SMNVEV (reference sequence). The CDR3 is 16 residues long. CDR3 nucleotide sequence: TGTGCCAGCAGTTTATCCGGGACAGGTCTCTCCTACGAGCAGTACTTC. Translation gives CASSLSGTGLSYEQYF.

The table lists this clone with a few counts. This chain links TRBV7-6 with TRBJ1-4; D is ambiguous. Germline V lookup: CDR1 SGHVS, CDR2 FNYEAQ. CDR3 length equals 16 residues. V was cut by 4 bases and J by 7 bases, with 19 bases left in between. As DNA, the CDR3 is TGTGCCAGCAGCTCATTCAAACACGGTGGGAGTGAAAAACTGTTTTTT. Translated: CASSSFKHGGSEKLFF.

This clone appeared once. The chain combines TRBV28 with TRBJ2-7, with D uncertain. CDR1 is MDHEN, CDR2 SYDVKM, per germline. Trimming shortened V by 5 bases and J by 2 bases, and 13 bases separated the two germline ends. The CDR3 is 14 residues long. The CDR3 reads CASSPLDSAYEQYF. In DNA, the CDR3 is TGTGCCAGCAGTCCTCTTGACTCTGCCTACGAGCAGTACTTC.

V usage is TRBV11-3 and J usage is TRBJ2-2, with D possibly TRBD2 on 6 matching bases. Germline CDR1 reads SGHNT; CDR2 reads YENEEA. The CDR3 loop spans 12 amino acids. V was cut by 8 bases and J by 6 bases, with 10 bases left in between. The CDR3 region is CASEGLAGELFF. CDR3 coding DNA: TGTGCCAGCGAGGGACTTGCCGGGGAGCTGTTTTTT.

The V gene is TRBV10-2, the J gene TRBJ2-7, with TRBD2 as a possible D gene (6 bases). Per the germline V gene, CDR1 is WSHSY and CDR2 is SAAADI. The CDR3 is 14 amino acids. Trimming took 5 bases from V and 2 from J, leaving 13 bases between them. CDR3 loop: CASSRAGGTYEQYF. The CDR3 DNA reads as TGCGCCAGCAGTCGGGCAGGAGGGACCTACGAGCAGTACTTC.

The V and J genes are TRBV7-2 and TRBJ1-4, with a tentative D call TRBD1 (5 bases). Per germline, CDR1 SGHTA and CDR2 FQGNSA. Trimming took 6 bases from V and 8 from J, leaving 16 bases between them. This CDR3 comprises 14 residues. CDR3 sequence (DNA): TGTGCCAGCAGTCCGGGACTGACGGAGGAAAAACTGTTTTTT. Amino acid sequence: CASSPGLTEEKLFF.

In its sample, this clone was seen a few times. The genes are TRBV6-6 and TRBJ1-1, with D maybe TRBD1 (5 bases). CDR3 length: 11 residues. Germline loops: CDR1 MNHNY, CDR2 SVGAGI (reference sequence). Trimming removed 2 bases at V and 7 bases at J, with 5 bases between. The CDR3 coding sequence is TGTGCCAGCAGTTACAGGGGTGAAGCTTTCTTT. Protein: CASSYRGEAFF.

V usage is TRBV19 and J usage is TRBJ2-7; TRBD1 might be the D (6 bases). The CDR3 runs 15 residues. The germline V gene encodes CDR1 LNHDA and CDR2 SQIVND (reference sequence). The V and J ends lost 3 bases and 0 bases respectively, with 12 bases between them. The CDR3, as DNA: TGTGCCAGTAGTATGAACAGGGAAGGCTCCTACGAGCAGTACTTC. Protein: CASSMNREGSYEQYF. Supplemented by reference TRBV19 and TRBJ2-7, the full variable domain reads DGGITQSPKYLFRKEGQNVTLSCEQNLNHDAMYWYRQDPGQGLRLIYYSQIVNDFQKGDIAEGYSVSREKKESFPLTVTSAQKNPTAFYLCASSMNREGSYEQYFGPGTRLTVT.

This chain joins TRBV19 and TRBJ2-1; TRBD2 matches 10 bases. CDR3 length: 15 amino acids. Germline V gene lookup returns CDR1 LNHDA and CDR2 SQIVND (reference sequence). V was clipped by 1 base and J by 8 bases; unmatched bases: 5. This chain's CDR3 is CASSIGLAGVHEQFF. CDR3 DNA sequence: TGTGCCAGTAGTATAGGCCTAGCGGGAGTTCATGAGCAGTTCTTC.

V gene TRBV9 combines with J gene TRBJ2-7, with TRBD2 identical over 13 bases. Germline V gives CDR1 SGDLS, CDR2 YYNGEE. Trimming cost V 4 bases and J 6 bases; bases outside gene matches: 7. The CDR3 runs 15 residues. In nucleotides, the CDR3 is TGTGCCAGCAGCCCTGGACTAGCGGGAGTTTCCGAGCAGTACTTC. Amino acids: CASSPGLAGVSEQYF. Looking up the rest from reference TRBV9 and TRBJ2-7 gives the full variable domain: DSGVTQTPKHLITATGQRVTLRCSPRSGDLSVYWYQQSLDQGLQFLIQYYNGEERAKGNILERFSAQQFPDLHSELNLSSLELGDSALYFCASSPGLAGVSEQYFGPGTRLTVT.

This sequence joins TRBV29-1 and TRBJ2-3, with TRBD2 matching over 8 bases. V dropped 1 base and J dropped 3; count of bases not matched to a gene: 6. This CDR3 spans 15 amino acids. Germline CDR1 and CDR2: SQVTM and ANQGSEA. The CDR3: CSVEGSSGKTDTQYF. The CDR3 DNA reads TGCAGCGTTGAAGGAAGTAGCGGGAAAACAGATACGCAGTATTTT.

The gene calls are TRBV7-9 and TRBJ2-3, with 8 bases lining up with TRBD1. J gave up 4 bases and V 3 bases, and 6 bases lay outside the gene matches. The CDR3 covers 15 residues. Germline lookup yields CDR1 SEHNR and CDR2 FQNEAQ (reference sequence). CDR3 amino acids: CASSFLQGDPDTQYF. CDR3 coding DNA: TGTGCCAGCAGCTTTTTACAGGGGGATCCAGATACGCAGTATTTT. Full variable domain (rest looked up from reference TRBV7-9 and TRBJ2-3): DTGVSQNPRHKITKRGQNVTFRCDPISEHNRLYWYRQTLGQGPEFLTYFQNEAQLEKSRLLSDRFSAERPKGSFSTLEIQRTEQGDSAMYLCASSFLQGDPDTQYFGPGTRLTVL.

The chain has TRBV5-4 and TRBJ2-7; D may be TRBD2 (6 bases). Trimming stripped 0 bases from V and 5 bases from J, with 9 bases between. The V gene's germline CDR1 is SGHNT and CDR2 YYREEE (reference sequence). The CDR3 consists of 13 residues. As DNA, the CDR3 is TGTGCCAGCAGCTTGGGCGGGAACGACGAGCAGTACTTC. Its translation is CASSLGGNDEQYF.

In DNA, the CDR3 is TGCGCCAGCAGCCCCGGGACAATGTGGAACGAAGCTTTCTTT. Its translation: CASSPGTMWNEAFF. This chain uses TRBV5-1 with TRBJ1-1; possibly TRBD1 for D (6 bases). The CDR3 covers 14 residues. V was clipped by 4 bases and J by 8 bases, with 18 bases between them. Per the germline V gene, CDR1 is SGHRS and CDR2 is YFSETQ.

The sample holds a few counts of this clone. The CDR3 reads CASSQDQGEPGNTIYF. The CDR3 DNA is TGTGCCAGCAGCCAAGATCAGGGTGAACCTGGAAACACCATATATTTT. The chain couples TRBV4-2 to TRBJ1-3, with D perhaps matching TRBD1 (5 bases). Trimming shortened V by 0 bases and J by 2 bases, and 11 bases separated the two germline ends. This CDR3 is built from 16 residues. Germline CDR1 reads LGHNA; CDR2 reads YNFKEQ.

CDR3 sequence: CASSEALGLAGGHEQFF. The CDR3 DNA sequence: TGTGCCAGCAGTGAAGCGCTCGGACTAGCGGGAGGTCATGAGCAGTTCTTC. The chain links TRBV2 to TRBJ2-1; TRBD2 agrees at 14 bases. The germline gives CDR1 SNHLY, CDR2 FYNNEI. V was clipped by 0 bases and J by 8 bases; unmatched bases: 6. The CDR3 loop spans 17 amino acids.

The V and J genes are TRBV15 and TRBJ1-2; weak D call: TRBD1 (6 bases). CDR3 length equals 17 residues. CDR1 is LNHNV, CDR2 YYDKDF, per germline (reference sequence). The V gene lost 5 bases and the J gene lost 8 bases, with 27 bases spanning the gap. The CDR3 DNA follows: TGTGCCACCAGCGTTCCAAGGGGCAAAACAGGGCGCGTAGGCTACACCTTC. Protein: CATSVPRGKTGRVGYTF.